These 31 T cell receptor beta chains came from one sample sequenced in a study of cytomegalovirus exposure and HLA in healthy donors. Researchers ran the PCR with 60 Vbeta and 13 Jbeta primers. The data were produced by immunoSEQ multiplex PCR, yet TCRdb's version contains in-frame clones alone and is incomplete. The data hold 90,000 to 150,000 clones, with over 60% observed a single time. Sequencing was carried out using PBMCs. The source of these receptors is a human donor in good health.

This chain joins TRBV5-1 and TRBJ2-5; TRBD1 matches at 7 bases. The CDR3 extends over 15 amino acids. With 0 bases clipped from V and 2 bases from J, the junction kept 4 bases outside the gene matches. The germline CDR1 and CDR2 sequences are SGHRS and YFSETQ. For the CDR3, the DNA is TGCGCCAGCAGCTTGGCGCCGGGACAGCAAGAGACCCAGTACTTC. Its translation is CASSLAPGQQETQYF.

This chain uses TRBV28 with TRBJ2-1, with 8 bases identical to TRBD1. CDR1 MDHEN and CDR2 SYDVKM come from the germline V gene. J was trimmed by 7 bases and V by 4 bases; bases with no gene match: 3. The CDR3 sequence is 13 residues long. Here the CDR3 DNA reads TGTGCCAGCAGTTCGGGACAGGTGAATGAGCAGTTCTTC. It is translated as CASSSGQVNEQFF.

In this sample, this clone turned up a few times. This chain links TRBV6-5 with TRBJ1-3, with 9 nucleotides matching TRBD1. The V gene's germline CDR1 is MNHEY and CDR2 SVGAGI. The CDR3 is 16 residues long. V shed 2 bases and J 2 bases; nucleotides not matched to a gene: 4. As DNA, the CDR3 is TGTGCCAGCAGTTACGCAAGGACAGGGGCTGGAAACACCATATATTTT. It is translated as CASSYARTGAGNTIYF.

In DNA form, the CDR3 reads TGTGCCAGCAGCGTATCTAGCAATCAGCCCCAGCATTTT. This sequence encodes CASSVSSNQPQHF. The rearrangement links TRBV11-2 to TRBJ1-5, with D uncertain. Trimming cost V 5 bases and J 0 bases, with 5 bases left between them. This CDR3 spans 13 amino acids. The V gene's germline CDR1 is SGHAT and CDR2 FQNNGV.

The V call is TRBV5-1, the J call TRBJ2-1, with 9 bases that match TRBD2. CDR3 length equals 15 residues. Germline assignment: CDR1 SGHRS and CDR2 YFSETQ. Trimming cost V 2 bases and J 2 bases; bases outside gene matches: 2. The DNA for the CDR3 is TGCGCCAGCAGCTTTAGCGGGAGTACCTACAATGAGCAGTTCTTC. Protein sequence: CASSFSGSTYNEQFF.

This chain uses TRBV14 with TRBJ2-2; unclear D gene. In germline, CDR1 is SGHDN, CDR2 FVKESK. The V and J ends lost 1 base and 7 bases respectively, with 10 bases between them. The CDR3 has 14 residues. CDR3 DNA sequence: TGTGCCAGCAGCCAAGGACTCATAGGCGGGGAGCTGTTTTTT. Translating it yields CASSQGLIGGELFF.

This sequence joins TRBV5-8 and TRBJ2-5; 10 bases agree with TRBD2. The CDR3 has 15 amino acids. The junction had 4 bases not matched to a gene; V was cut back by 1 base and J by 4 bases. Germline V CDR1 and CDR2: SGHTS, YDEGEE. The CDR3 sequence: CASSLTSGVLETQYF. In DNA, the CDR3 is TGTGCCAGCAGCTTGACTAGCGGGGTTCTAGAGACCCAGTACTTC.

This clone appeared a single time. The gene calls are TRBV5-1 and TRBJ2-2; 11 bases agree with TRBD2. This CDR3 has 17 residues. V was pared by 0 bases and J by 7 bases, with 8 bases of the junction left unmatched. The V gene's germline CDR1 is SGHRS and CDR2 YFSETQ. CDR3 coding DNA: TGCGCCAGCAGCTTGGGGCTAGCGGGAGGCGTTAACGGGGAGCTGTTTTTT. It is translated as CASSLGLAGGVNGELFF.

V usage is TRBV2 and J usage is TRBJ2-7; 7 nucleotides agree with TRBD1. This CDR3 has 12 residues. V trimming: 3 bases; J trimming: 6 bases; junction bases outside the gene matches: 2. Germline lookup yields CDR1 SNHLY and CDR2 FYNNEI. CDR3: CASSEAGGEQYF. CDR3 DNA: TGTGCCAGCAGTGAGGCAGGGGGCGAGCAGTACTTC.

CDR3 nucleotides: TGTGCCAGCAGCCTGGCATTGTTGAATTCACCCCTCCACTTT. Its protein is CASSLALLNSPLHF. This chain joins TRBV11-2 and TRBJ1-6; unclear D gene. V was shortened by 5 bases and J by 7 bases, with 12 bases between the two germline ends. This CDR3 contains 14 residues. Per germline, CDR1 SGHAT and CDR2 FQNNGV. Full variable domain (missing parts from reference TRBV11-2 and TRBJ1-6): EAGVAQSPRYKIIEKRQSVAFWCNPISGHATLYWYQQILGQGPKLLIQFQNNGVVDDSQLPKDRFSAERLKGVDSTLKIQPAKLEDSAVYLCASSLALLNSPLHFGNGTRLTVT.

This clone occurred once. This chain connects TRBV28 to TRBJ2-3; a weak D match, TRBD1 (6 bases). The CDR3 extends over 16 amino acids. Germline CDR1 reads MDHEN; CDR2 reads SYDVKM. Trimming took off 5 bases at V and 1 base at J, with 16 bases between the two ends. This CDR3 reads CASSLTGTPGTDTQYF. In DNA form, the CDR3 reads TGTGCCAGCAGTCTTACCGGGACACCTGGCACAGATACGCAGTATTTT.

The chain has TRBV4-2 and TRBJ2-3; TRBD2 aligns across 9 bases. The junction had 17 bases not matched to a gene; V was cut back by 4 bases and J by 0 bases. The CDR3 is made up of 20 amino acids. Per the germline V gene, CDR1 is LGHNA and CDR2 is YNFKEQ. The CDR3, as DNA: TGTGCCAGCAGCCCCTTGGGGTCTAGCGGGACAAGAACTAGCACAGATACGCAGTATTTT. This encodes CASSPLGSSGTRTSTDTQYF.

The V gene is TRBV15, the J gene TRBJ1-5; D ambiguous. The V end was cut by 1 base, the J end by 6 bases, with 16 bases between. Germline CDR1 LNHNV, CDR2 YYDKDF (reference sequence). The CDR3 sequence is 16 residues long. The CDR3: CATSRADLTVSQPQHF. Written as DNA, the CDR3 is TGTGCCACCAGCAGAGCGGACTTAACTGTGAGTCAGCCCCAGCATTTT. Filled out from reference TRBV15 and TRBJ1-5, the complete variable domain reads DAMVIQNPRYQVTQFGKPVTLSCSQTLNHNVMYWYQQKSSQAPKLLFHYYDKDFNNEADTPDNFQSRRPNTSFCFLDIRSPGLGDTAMYLCATSRADLTVSQPQHFGDGTRLSIL.

The chain is built from TRBV5-1 and TRBJ1-1; D not resolved. Germline V lookup: CDR1 SGHRS, CDR2 YFSETQ. Deletions cut 0 bases from V and 3 bases from J, with 12 bases between. The CDR3 spans 15 residues. CDR3 in DNA: TGCGCCAGCAGCTTGGTCGCGGTCGGTTACACTGAAGCTTTCTTT. This sequence encodes CASSLVAVGYTEAFF.

The J gene is TRBJ1-1, the V gene TRBV29-1; TRBD1 aligns across 10 bases. Germline CDR1 and CDR2: SQVTM and ANQGSEA. The CDR3 sequence is 16 residues long. V lost 6 bases and J lost 5; bases outside the gene matches: 15. For the CDR3, the DNA is TGCAGCGTCGCTGGACAGGGGGGAGGGTGGACGACTGAAGCTTTCTTT. Amino acid sequence: CSVAGQGGGWTTEAFF.

This CDR3 is CASSNRLAGVLEQYF. The CDR3 DNA reads TGTGCCAGCTCTAATCGACTAGCGGGAGTGCTCGAGCAGTACTTC. This chain joins TRBV6-5 and TRBJ2-7, with 12 bases fitting TRBD2. V was clipped by 8 bases and J by 6 bases; unmatched bases: 11. Germline V CDR1 and CDR2: MNHEY, SVGAGI. CDR3 length equals 15 residues.

The chain carries TRBV10-1 and TRBJ2-2; TRBD2 aligns across 14 bases. CDR1 WNHNN and CDR2 SYGVQD come from the germline V gene (reference sequence). V was pared by 8 bases and J by 5 bases, with 4 bases of the junction left unmatched. The CDR3 is made up of 15 amino acids. CDR3 amino acids: CASGLAGGRTGELFF. In DNA, the CDR3 is TGCGCCAGCGGACTAGCGGGAGGTCGAACCGGGGAGCTGTTTTTT.

J is TRBJ2-3 and V is TRBV10-3, with 15 bases fitting TRBD2. CDR1 ENHRY and CDR2 SYGVKD come from the germline V gene. The CDR3 consists of 15 residues. Trimming took 5 bases from V and 6 from J; bases not matched to a gene: 3. The CDR3 region is CAISRTSGGVDTQYF. The CDR3 DNA follows: TGTGCCATCAGTAGGACTAGCGGGGGGGTGGATACGCAGTATTTT.

V is TRBV6-5 and J is TRBJ2-5; 12 positions match TRBD1. The germline CDR1 and CDR2 sequences are MNHEY and SVGAGI. V dropped 5 bases and J dropped 4; count of bases not matched to a gene: 5. This CDR3 spans 15 amino acids. The CDR3 DNA follows: TGTGCCAGCAGTCCCGGGACAGGGGGCCGAGAGACCCAGTACTTC. This translates into CASSPGTGGRETQYF.

This clone was counted a few times. The gene calls are TRBV9 and TRBJ1-2; 9 positions match TRBD1. V lost 7 bases, J lost 5 bases, and 12 bases stayed unmatched. CDR1 is SGDLS and CDR2 is YYNGEE in the germline V gene. The CDR3 runs 15 residues. The CDR3 DNA follows: TGTGCCAGCGAGACCCTTATACAGGGGGCATATGGCTACACCTTC. Its protein is CASETLIQGAYGYTF.

The chain joins TRBV6-5 to TRBJ1-5, with a tentative D call TRBD1 (5 bases). The CDR3 is 15 amino acids. Trimming shortened V by 6 bases and J by 4 bases, and 16 bases separated the two germline ends. The germline CDR1 and CDR2 sequences are MNHEY and SVGAGI. CDR3: CASRLTGTWNQPQHF. The CDR3, as DNA: TGTGCCAGCAGACTGACCGGGACTTGGAATCAGCCCCAGCATTTT.

V gene TRBV7-2 combines with J gene TRBJ1-2; D is possibly TRBD1 (5 bases). The CDR3 is 14 residues long. Trimming took off 0 bases at V and 9 bases at J, with 14 bases between the two ends. Germline V gene data show CDR1 as SGHTA and CDR2 as FQGNSA. CDR3 sequence reads: CASSLAAQGGSYTF. DNA of the CDR3: TGTGCCAGCAGCTTAGCGGCTCAGGGAGGAAGCTACACCTTC.

The chain couples TRBV27 to TRBJ2-7; 12 nucleotides line up with TRBD1. Looked up from germline, CDR1 is MNHEY and CDR2 is SMNVEV (reference sequence). The length of the CDR3 is 15 residues. Unmatched junction bases numbered 3, after V lost 1 base and J lost 5 bases. CDR3 region: CASSLWGQGADEQYF. The DNA of the CDR3 is TGTGCCAGCAGTTTATGGGGACAGGGGGCAGACGAGCAGTACTTC.

The chain uses TRBV30 and TRBJ1-2; D is undetermined. From germline, CDR1 is GTSNPN and CDR2 SVGIG (reference sequence). The CDR3 length is 12 residues. Trimming removed 3 bases at V and 5 bases at J, with 10 bases between. CDR3 residues: CAWRQTSYGYTF. For the CDR3, the DNA is TGTGCCTGGAGGCAGACATCGTATGGCTACACCTTC.

The chain links TRBV7-8 to TRBJ2-7; 7 bases match TRBD1. Germline CDR1 is SGHVS and CDR2 is FQNEAQ. This CDR3 has 13 amino acids. J was trimmed by 5 bases and V by 2 bases; bases with no gene match: 3. The CDR3 sequence: CASSLTGQNEQYF. The CDR3 region has the DNA TGTGCCAGCAGCTTAACGGGACAGAACGAGCAGTACTTC.

This clone turned up a few times. The chain has TRBV6-1 and TRBJ1-1; TRBD1 aligns across 7 bases. This CDR3 has 13 amino acids. Germline CDR1 and CDR2: MNHNS and SASEGT. The ends lost 7 bases at V and 5 bases at J; junction bases unmatched: 7. CDR3 DNA sequence: TGTGCCAGCACACGCAGGGGGAAGACTGAAGCTTTCTTT. This gives the protein CASTRRGKTEAFF.

This clone has only one observation. The V and J genes are TRBV19 and TRBJ1-1; TRBD1 matches 9 bases. V was pared by 1 base and J by 1 base, with 1 base of the junction left unmatched. This CDR3 is 15 amino acids long. Germline V gene sequence: CDR1 LNHDA, CDR2 SQIVND (reference sequence). The DNA of the CDR3 is TGTGCCAGTAGTATAGCGGGACAGGGGAACACTGAAGCTTTCTTT. Residues: CASSIAGQGNTEAFF.

This rearrangement joins TRBV27 to TRBJ2-7, with D possibly TRBD2 on 6 matching bases. This CDR3 has 14 residues. In germline, CDR1 is MNHEY, CDR2 SMNVEV (reference sequence). Trimming removed 2 bases at V and 2 bases at J, with 10 bases between. CDR3 residues: CASSLAGPTYEQYF. The CDR3 bases are TGTGCCAGCAGTTTAGCGGGACCCACCTACGAGCAGTACTTC.

The chain links TRBV6-1 to TRBJ2-5; weak D call: TRBD2 (7 bases). Germline V CDR1 and CDR2: MNHNS, SASEGT. V lost 3 bases and J 5 bases, leaving 13 bases between the germline ends. This CDR3 has 14 residues. In DNA form, the CDR3 reads TGTGCCAGCAGTGACGCGGGGGCAGGGGAGACCCAGTACTTC. Residues: CASSDAGAGETQYF.

V is TRBV5-6 and J is TRBJ2-5; 8 positions match TRBD2. The CDR3 is made up of 18 amino acids. In germline, CDR1 is SGHDT, CDR2 YYEEEE. V lost 4 bases and J lost 4; bases outside the gene matches: 18. The CDR3: CASSPPQLSGGPGETQYF. The CDR3 DNA is TGTGCCAGCAGCCCCCCCCAACTGTCGGGAGGGCCTGGAGAGACCCAGTACTTC.

The genes are TRBV10-3 and TRBJ2-5, with a weak D call TRBD1 (6 bases). The J call is uncertain, as TRBJ2-7 better fits the DNA end. Germline V gene sequence: CDR1 ENHRY, CDR2 SYGVKD. There are 15 residues in the CDR3. The CDR3, as DNA: TGTGCCATCAGTAAGGACAGCAGTTCTACCTACGAGCAGTACTTC. It codes for CAISKDSSSTYEQYF.